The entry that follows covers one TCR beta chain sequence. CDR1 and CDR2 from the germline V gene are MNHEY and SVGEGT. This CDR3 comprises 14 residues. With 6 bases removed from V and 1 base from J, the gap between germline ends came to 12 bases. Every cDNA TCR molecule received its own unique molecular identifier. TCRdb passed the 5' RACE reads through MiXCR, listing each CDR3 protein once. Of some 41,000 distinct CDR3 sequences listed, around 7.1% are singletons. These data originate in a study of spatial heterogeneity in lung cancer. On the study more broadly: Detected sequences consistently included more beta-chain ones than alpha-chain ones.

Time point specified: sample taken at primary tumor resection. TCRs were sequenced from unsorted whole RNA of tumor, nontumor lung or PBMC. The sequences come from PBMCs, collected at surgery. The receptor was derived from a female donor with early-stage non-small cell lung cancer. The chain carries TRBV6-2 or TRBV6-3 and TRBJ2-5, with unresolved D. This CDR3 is CASSLDLAQETQYF. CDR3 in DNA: TGTGCCAGCAGCCTAGACTTGGCCCAAGAGACCCAGTACTTC.